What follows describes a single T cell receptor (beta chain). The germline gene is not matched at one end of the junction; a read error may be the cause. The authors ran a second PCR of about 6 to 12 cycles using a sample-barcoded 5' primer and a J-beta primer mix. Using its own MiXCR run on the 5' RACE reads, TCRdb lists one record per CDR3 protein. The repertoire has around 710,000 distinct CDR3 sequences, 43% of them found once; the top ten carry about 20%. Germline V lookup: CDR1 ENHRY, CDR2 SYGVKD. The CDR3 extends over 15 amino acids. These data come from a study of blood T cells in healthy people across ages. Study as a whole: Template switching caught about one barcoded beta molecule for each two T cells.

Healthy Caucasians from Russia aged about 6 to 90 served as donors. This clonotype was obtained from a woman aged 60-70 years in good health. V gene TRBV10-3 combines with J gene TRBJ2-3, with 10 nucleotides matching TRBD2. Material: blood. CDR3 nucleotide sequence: TGTGCCATCAGTGGAGGTCTAGCGGGAGCAGAGACGCAGTATTTT. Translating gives CAISGGLAGAETQYF.